This entry features one T cell receptor beta chain sequence. The target antigen is unknown. Sorted subsets were CFSE-labeled and cultured around five days with allogeneic dendritic cells. CD4+ or CD8+ T cells were sorted as naive CD45RA+ or memory CD45RO+. This sample is drawn from a study of regulatory dendritic cells for organ transplantation. Study-level background: LPS was added to dendritic cell cultures on day 6. Study-wide findings and caveats: Regulatory dendritic cells appeared to expand memory CD8+ clones less than mature ones. Naive T cells showed high diversity, memory cells less, memory CD8+ least.

Some clones are missing from TCRdb's copy, which holds only in-frame ones; the method was immunoSEQ multiplex PCR. The data show roughly 12,000 clones, roughly three quarters seen once. The V gene lost 0 bases and the J gene lost 0 bases, with 12 bases spanning the gap. In germline, CDR1 is PRHDT, CDR2 FYEKMQ (reference sequence). This CDR3 spans 16 amino acids. The rearrangement joins TRBV13 to TRBJ2-7, with D perhaps TRBD1 (5 bases). The receptor was derived from a human donor in good health. Sequenced input: naive CD8+ T cells from blood cultured with regulatory dendritic cells. Described subset: CD45RA+ naive T cells. Here the CDR3 DNA reads TGTGCCAGCAGCTTAGGACCAACGACAGCCTCCTACGAGCAGTACTTC. Protein: CASSLGPTTASYEQYF.